These 9 T cell receptor beta chains came from one sample sequenced in a study of OX40 agonist ivuxolimab in advanced cancers. Generated by immunoSEQ multiplex PCR, the TCRdb table keeps only in-frame clones and is missing some. The sample carries about 88,000 clones, roughly 85% recorded once. The source material was CD4+ or CD8+ T cells sorted from blood, sampled in a trial of the OX40 agonist ivuxolimab. The receptors come from an adult with an advanced solid tumor such as melanoma, head and neck, liver or kidney cancer.

CDR3 protein: CASSLAHINQETQYF. The CDR3 nucleotides read TGTGCCAGCAGCTTAGCGCACATTAACCAAGAGACCCAGTACTTC. The V call is TRBV7-2, the J call TRBJ2-5; D is undetermined. The CDR3 runs 15 residues. Trimming shortened V by 0 bases and J by 0 bases, and 8 bases separated the two germline ends. Germline-derived CDR1 and CDR2 are SGHTA and FQGNSA.

The V and J genes are TRBV21-1 and TRBJ2-5; TRBD1 is the table's D call and was not checked against the DNA. TRBV21-1 is shown as a pseudogene. The CDR3 is made up of 19 amino acids. CDR3 residues: CASTRDRGRLAGFGETQYF. The CDR3 nucleotides read TGTGCCAGCACCAGGGACAGGGGGCGGCTAGCGGGTTTTGGCGAGACCCAGTACTTC.

V gene TRBV29-1 combines with J gene TRBJ2-3; D gene unclear. CDR3 length: 12 amino acids. The V end lost 5 bases, the J end lost 1 base, and 7 bases lay between the germline ends. Per germline, CDR1 SQVTM and CDR2 ANQGSEA. CDR3 in DNA: TGCAGCGTTCTGTGGGGCACAGATACGCAGTATTTT. As protein: CSVLWGTDTQYF.

The V and J genes are TRBV5-1 and TRBJ2-1; D remains unclear. The CDR3 length is 15 residues. The V and J ends lost 4 bases and 10 bases respectively, with 21 bases between them. CDR1 is SGHRS and CDR2 is YFSETQ in the germline V gene. CDR3 in DNA: TGCGCCAGCAGCGAGCTTATCGGACCCCAGGCAGAGCAGTTCTTC. Translated, it gives CASSELIGPQAEQFF.

V usage is TRBV19 and J usage is TRBJ2-5; unclear D gene. The CDR3 spans 14 residues. Germline values: CDR1 LNHDA, CDR2 SQIVND (reference sequence). V lost 3 bases, J lost 1 base, and 9 bases lay in between. The CDR3 DNA sequence: TGTGCCAGTAGTATGTCACTGGCCCAAGAGACCCAGTACTTC. This gives the protein CASSMSLAQETQYF.

V is TRBV5-1 and J is TRBJ2-1; 8 bases line up with TRBD1. After removal of 0 bases from V and 1 base from J, the junction contained 3 bases not matched to a gene. The CDR3 is 16 amino acids. Germline CDR1 SGHRS, CDR2 YFSETQ. The CDR3 coding sequence is TGCGCCAGCAGCTTGGGCCAGGGGGCTTCCTACAATGAGCAGTTCTTC. It specifies CASSLGQGASYNEQFF.

The rearrangement links TRBV6-5 to TRBJ2-7, with TRBD1 matching over 8 bases. This CDR3 contains 15 residues. V shed 6 bases, J shed 7 bases, and the junction held 14 bases outside the gene matches. Germline V gives CDR1 MNHEY, CDR2 SVGAGI. CDR3 sequence (DNA): TGTGCCAGCAGCCCATTAAGGACAGGGCCTGGGGAGCAGTACTTC. This translates into CASSPLRTGPGEQYF.

Comments on this clone: A junction end diverges from the germline sequence, so it may reflect a read error. The rearrangement uses TRBV14 and TRBJ2-3; D not resolved. Germline V CDR1 and CDR2: SGHDN, FVKESK. The CDR3 totals 14 residues. CDR3 sequence: CASSQDRSTNTQYF. The CDR3 DNA reads TGTGCCAGCAGCCAAGATAGGAGCACAAATACGCAGTATTTT. The complete variable domain, with remaining parts taken from reference TRBV14 and TRBJ2-3, reads EAGVTQFPSHSVIEKGQTVTLRCDPISGHDNLYWYRRVMGKEIKFLLHFVKESKQDESGMPNNRFLAERTGGTYSTLKVQPAELEDSGVYFCASSQDRSTNTQYFGPGTRLTVL.

The chain couples TRBV29-1 to TRBJ2-7; TRBD1 might be the D (6 bases). Trimming cost V 6 bases and J 0 bases, with 12 bases left between them. There are 13 residues in the CDR3. Germline CDR1 reads SQVTM; CDR2 reads ANQGSEA. CDR3 protein: CSVGHRGSYEQYF. The CDR3 nucleotides are TGCAGCGTGGGACACCGCGGCTCCTACGAGCAGTACTTC.